Presented here are 5 T cell receptor beta chains from one specimen sequenced in a study of blood T cell repertoires in COVID-19. Here immunoSEQ multiplex PCR was the method, and the copy in TCRdb shows in-frame clones only, minus some. Of about 170,000 clones in the sample, about 91% were seen once. The material sequenced was PBMCs or T cells enriched from blood (not recorded which). The source of these receptors is a woman aged 18-30 years who had recovered from COVID-19.

The rearrangement uses TRBV27 and TRBJ1-6, with D perhaps TRBD1 (5 bases). CDR3 length: 16 residues. CDR1 is MNHEY, CDR2 SMNVEV, per germline (reference sequence). V was cut by 3 bases and J by 8 bases, with 17 bases left in between. The CDR3 protein is CASSFFAQSGDSPLHF. The CDR3 coding sequence is TGTGCCAGCAGTTTTTTTGCTCAGTCGGGGGATTCACCCCTCCACTTT.

For the CDR3, the DNA is TGTGCCAGCATCCACCGACAGGGGGCAGTGCGCGGTGGCTACACCTTC. Translating it yields CASIHRQGAVRGGYTF. The chain employs TRBV7-9 and TRBJ1-2; 10 bases agree with TRBD1. CDR3 size: 16 residues. CDR1 and CDR2 from the germline V gene are SEHNR and FQNEAQ (reference sequence). After removal of 7 bases from V and 7 bases from J, the junction contained 15 bases not matched to a gene.

J is TRBJ2-3 and V is TRBV19; 14 bases are shared with TRBD2. Per the germline V gene, CDR1 is LNHDA and CDR2 is SQIVND (reference sequence). This CDR3 spans 17 amino acids. V lost 8 bases, J lost 3 bases, and 10 bases stayed unmatched. The CDR3 spells CASSQRGLAGVTDTQYF. The CDR3 nucleotides read TGTGCCAGTTCCCAGAGGGGACTAGCGGGAGTGACAGATACGCAGTATTTT.

This chain uses TRBV27 with TRBJ1-3; D is possibly TRBD1 (5 bases). The ends were cut back, 10 bases at V and 2 bases at J, with 12 bases in the middle. CDR3 length equals 13 residues. Germline V lookup: CDR1 MNHEY, CDR2 SMNVEV (reference sequence). CDR3 coding DNA: TGTGCCATCCCAGGGAAGGCTGGAAACACCATATATTTT. Amino acids: CAIPGKAGNTIYF.

The rearrangement uses TRBV18 and TRBJ2-1; 10 bases align to TRBD2. The CDR3 length is 16 residues. Germline V gives CDR1 KGHSH, CDR2 LQKENI. J lost 5 bases, V lost 2 bases, and 6 bases had no gene match. The CDR3 DNA reads TGTGCCAGCTCACCAACCCAAGGACTAGCGGACAATGAGCAGTTCTTC. Residues: CASSPTQGLADNEQFF.